This TCR beta chain was observed in a study of blood T cell repertoires in COVID-19. Study overall: COVID-19 samples collected from the United States, Italy and Spain covered acute and convalescent phases. PBMCs, B-cell-depleted T cells, or T cells were the source of the cDNA or gDNA that made up the material.

Authors' analysis steps: Nucleated cell counts were estimated from reference gene primer amplification. Sequencing used immunoSEQ multiplex PCR; TCRdb keeps in-frame clones, though not all of them. That table gives V, J and clone size, and the DNA gave D and trimming. The repertoire holds roughly 200,000 clones, with around 78% as singletons. The length of the CDR3 is 15 residues. With 1 base clipped from V and 5 bases from J, the junction kept 5 bases outside the gene matches. The V gene's germline CDR1 is KGHSH and CDR2 LQKENI. The sample taken for sequencing was peripheral blood. The sequence derives from a woman aged 80 or over with active or convalescent COVID-19. The genes are TRBV18 and TRBJ1-2, with 9 bases fitting TRBD1. This CDR3 reads CASSPQAQGAYGYTF. In nucleotides, the CDR3 is TGTGCCAGCTCACCACAGGCACAGGGGGCGTATGGCTACACCTTC.